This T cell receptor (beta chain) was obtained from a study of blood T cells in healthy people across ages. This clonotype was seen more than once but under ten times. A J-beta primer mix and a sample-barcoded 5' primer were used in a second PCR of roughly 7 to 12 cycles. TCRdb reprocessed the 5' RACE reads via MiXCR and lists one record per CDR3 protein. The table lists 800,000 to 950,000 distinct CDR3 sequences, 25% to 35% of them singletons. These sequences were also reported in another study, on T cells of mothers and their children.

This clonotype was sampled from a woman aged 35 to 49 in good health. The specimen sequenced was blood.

The CDR3 region is CATRSAVSLVDEQFF. CDR3 in DNA: TGTGCCACCAGATCTGCGGTTTCCCTGGTGGATGAGCAGTTCTTC. The chain is built from TRBV24-1 and TRBJ2-1, with D unclear. The CDR3 is 15 residues long. CDR1 and CDR2 from the germline V gene are KGHDR and SFDVKD. V was trimmed by 7 bases and J by 8 bases, leaving 20 bases between them.